This TCR beta chain was sequenced during a study of cytomegalovirus exposure and HLA in healthy donors. Across the study: The 120 or so validation repertoires used the same platform as the roughly 700 first-cohort repertoires (as reported by a later analysis).

Study results and limitations: Some TCR beta chains (over 150 of them) were listed as cytomegalovirus-associated. In vitro data verified three CMV-associated chains as specific for CMV antigens.

Remarks on this clone: Its antigen remains unknown.

The CDR3 length is 13 residues. J was trimmed by 8 bases and V by 1 base; bases with no gene match: 0. Per germline, CDR1 SGDLS and CDR2 YYNGEE. Data came from immunoSEQ multiplex PCR; TCRdb stores just in-frame clones and leaves some out. The sample has some 68,000 clones, roughly 94% seen once. The chain joins TRBV9 to TRBJ1-6, with 7 nucleotides matching TRBD1. Sequencing was carried out using PBMCs. This receptor was taken from a man younger than 35 in good health and CMV-seropositive. The CDR3 sequence is CASSVTGDSPLHF. The CDR3 nucleotides are TGTGCCAGCAGCGTAACAGGGGATTCACCCCTCCACTTT. Combining the CDR3 with reference TRBV9 and TRBJ1-6 gives the whole variable domain DSGVTQTPKHLITATGQRVTLRCSPRSGDLSVYWYQQSLDQGLQFLIQYYNGEERAKGNILERFSAQQFPDLHSELNLSSLELGDSALYFCASSVTGDSPLHFGNGTRLTVT.